This is a list of T cell receptor beta chains from one sample in a study of OX40 agonist ivuxolimab in advanced cancers. TCRdb keeps only in-frame clones here, not all; method: immunoSEQ multiplex PCR. The data contain 20,000 to 25,000 clones, roughly 89% of them seen just once; the ten biggest clones take up around 16%. Sequenced material: CD4+ or CD8+ T cells sorted from blood, taken in a trial of the OX40 agonist ivuxolimab. These receptors all stem from an adult with an advanced solid tumor such as melanoma, head and neck, liver or kidney cancer. The CDR3 runs from the conserved cysteine through the conserved F or W. The order of the fields is J gene, clone size, D gene, V gene, CDR3 protein, CDR3 DNA. The D gene is left open where the match is weak. Size is omitted from some rows. Given values are once, few, many or a class for expanded clones.

TRBJ1-1 . TRBD1 TRBV9 CASSAHRGANTEAFF TGTGCCAGCAGCGCCCACAGGGGAGCGAACACTGAAGCTTTCTTT
TRBJ2-7 few . TRBV7-9 CASSSFTGPYEQYF TGTGCCAGCAGCTCCTTTACCGGCCCCTACGAGCAGTACTTC
TRBJ1-2 once TRBD1 TRBV29-1 CSVDAGGAFAYTF TGCAGCGTTGACGCAGGGGGCGCGTTTGCCTACACCTTC
TRBJ2-3 . TRBD1 TRBV6-6 CASSYRQGAGVDTQYF TGTGCCAGCAGTTATCGCCAGGGGGCTGGCGTGGATACGCAGTATTTT
TRBJ1-1 . . TRBV7-7 CASSLNRNTEAFF TGTGCTAGCAGTCTTAACAGGAACACTGAAGCTTTCTTT
TRBJ1-4 . . TRBV6-6 CASSGTYGNEKLFF TGTGCCAGCAGTGGGACGTATGGGAATGAAAAACTGTTTTTT
TRBJ1-1 . . TRBV5-6 CASSLNRRNTEAFF TGTGCCAGCAGCTTGAACAGGAGAAACACTGAAGCTTTCTTT
TRBJ1-1 . TRBD1 TRBV7-2 CASSPGTANTEAFF TGTGCCAGCAGCCCCGGGACAGCGAACACTGAAGCTTTCTTT
TRBJ2-1 once TRBD2 TRBV6-1 CASSGTRSYNEQFF TGTGCCAGCAGTGGGACTAGATCCTACAATGAGCAGTTCTTC
TRBJ2-7 . TRBD1 TRBV2 CASQSDRGGLNYEQYF TGTGCCAGCCAGTCGGACAGGGGAGGCCTTAACTACGAGCAGTACTTC
TRBJ2-6 . . TRBV13 CASSFTGANVLTF TGTGCCAGCAGCTTTACTGGGGCCAACGTCCTGACTTTC
TRBJ1-2 . . TRBV18 CASSRDIYGYTF TGTGCCAGCTCAAGGGACATCTATGGCTACACCTTC
TRBJ1-1 . TRBD1 TRBV9 CASSVEGAPTEAFF TGTGCCAGCAGCGTAGAGGGGGCGCCCACTGAAGCTTTCTTT
TRBJ2-1 . TRBD2 TRBV11-1 CASSLEGGSPHEQFF TGTGCCAGCAGCTTAGAGGGCGGGAGCCCCCATGAGCAGTTCTTC
TRBJ2-7 . . TRBV21-1 CASSKALVGIQTGSYEQYF TGTGCCAGCAGCAAAGCGCTCGTGGGTATCCAGACAGGGTCCTACGAGCAGTACTTC
TRBJ1-2 . . TRBV7-9 CASSFEGGDGYTF TGTGCCAGCAGCTTTGAGGGGGGGGATGGCTACACCTTC